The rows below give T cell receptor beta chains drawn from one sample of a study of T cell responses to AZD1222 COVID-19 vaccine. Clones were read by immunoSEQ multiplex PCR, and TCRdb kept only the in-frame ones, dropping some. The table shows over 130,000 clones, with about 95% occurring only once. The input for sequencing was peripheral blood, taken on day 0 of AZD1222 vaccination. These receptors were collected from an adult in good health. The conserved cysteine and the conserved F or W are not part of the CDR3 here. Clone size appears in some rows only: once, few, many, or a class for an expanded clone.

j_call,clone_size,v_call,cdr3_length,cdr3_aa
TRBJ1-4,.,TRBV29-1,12,SVDLTGANEKLF
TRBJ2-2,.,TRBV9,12,ASSVVWFSGELF
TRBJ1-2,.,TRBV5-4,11,ASSTGTGYGYT
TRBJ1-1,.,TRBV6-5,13,ASSYWGASNTEAF
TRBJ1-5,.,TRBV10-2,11,ASSRARRQPQH
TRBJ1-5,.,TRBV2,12,ARGTAYSNQPQH
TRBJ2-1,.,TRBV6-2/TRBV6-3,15,ASSLPASRGSYNEQF
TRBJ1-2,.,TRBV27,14,ASSMHLGSSSYGYT
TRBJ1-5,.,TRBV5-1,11,ASSQGQGEPQH
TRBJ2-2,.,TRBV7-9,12,AMEGQSNTGELF
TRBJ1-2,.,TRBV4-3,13,ASSQRPPADYGYT
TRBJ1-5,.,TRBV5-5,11,ASSLWGNQPQH
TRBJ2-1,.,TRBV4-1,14,ASSQGTPQGQLMQF
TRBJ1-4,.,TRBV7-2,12,ASSLGVTNEKLF
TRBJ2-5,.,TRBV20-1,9,SASSGETQY
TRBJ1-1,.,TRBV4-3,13,ASSQEKLGVAEAF
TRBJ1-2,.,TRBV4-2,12,ASSREGQGYGYT
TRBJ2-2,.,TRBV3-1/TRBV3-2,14,ASSQVAGGNTGELF
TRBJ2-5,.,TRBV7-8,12,ASSPILAPETQY
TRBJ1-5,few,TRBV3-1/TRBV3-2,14,ASSQAKGVKGQPQH
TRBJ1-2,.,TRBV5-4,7,ASSLVYT
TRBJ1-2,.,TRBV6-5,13,ASSYSGVVNYGYT
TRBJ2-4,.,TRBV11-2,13,ASSPTAGAKNIQY
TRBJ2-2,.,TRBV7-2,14,ASSEMPGLYTGELF
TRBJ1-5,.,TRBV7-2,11,ASSPRHNQPQH
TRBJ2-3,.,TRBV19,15,ASSPRRLAPSTDTQY
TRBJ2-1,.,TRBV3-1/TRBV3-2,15,ASSPSIRGPSYNEQF
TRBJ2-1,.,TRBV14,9,ASSQEVRQF
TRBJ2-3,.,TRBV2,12,ASSDPLRADTQY
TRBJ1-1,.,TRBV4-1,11,ASSQDVRGEAF
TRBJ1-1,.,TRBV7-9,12,ASSSGQGNTEAF
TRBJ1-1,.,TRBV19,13,ASSIAGDVNTEAF
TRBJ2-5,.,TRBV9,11,ASSQEGSGTQY
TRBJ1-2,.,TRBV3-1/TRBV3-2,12,ASSQVAGLYGYT
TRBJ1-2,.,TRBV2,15,ASSVGGTGGILAGYT
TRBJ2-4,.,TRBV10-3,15,AIPGEKRGTAKNIQY
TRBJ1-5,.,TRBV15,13,ATSRVRMRNQPQH
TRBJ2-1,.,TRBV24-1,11,ATSGAGSDEQF
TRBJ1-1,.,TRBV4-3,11,ASSQGMNTEAF
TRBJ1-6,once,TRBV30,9,AWSRTRGLH
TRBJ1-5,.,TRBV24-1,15,ATSDPVTGNSNQPQH
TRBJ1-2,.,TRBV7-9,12,ASSLEGQGYGYT
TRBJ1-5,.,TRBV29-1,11,SVVAGVHQPQH
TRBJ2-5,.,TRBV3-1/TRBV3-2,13,ASSQEDTFAKTQY
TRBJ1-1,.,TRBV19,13,ASNRQTGLNTEAF
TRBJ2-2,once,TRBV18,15,ASSPIRTSGNTGELF
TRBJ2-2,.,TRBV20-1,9,SAENTGELF
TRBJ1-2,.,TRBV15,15,ATSRPPRGAITYGYT
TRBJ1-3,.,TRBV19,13,ASSIRRDAGNTIY
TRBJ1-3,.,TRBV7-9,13,ASSLRTGSGNTIY
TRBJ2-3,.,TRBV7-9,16,ASSLVGTSAEKTDTQY
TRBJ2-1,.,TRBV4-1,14,ASSQLELISRDEQF
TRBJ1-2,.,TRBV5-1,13,ASSPMMGGGYGYT
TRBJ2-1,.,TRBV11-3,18,ASSPDVSEPDGTGVNEQF
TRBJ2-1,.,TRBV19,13,ATKPGQGLYNEQF
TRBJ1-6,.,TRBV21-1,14,ASSKEPESPSPPLH